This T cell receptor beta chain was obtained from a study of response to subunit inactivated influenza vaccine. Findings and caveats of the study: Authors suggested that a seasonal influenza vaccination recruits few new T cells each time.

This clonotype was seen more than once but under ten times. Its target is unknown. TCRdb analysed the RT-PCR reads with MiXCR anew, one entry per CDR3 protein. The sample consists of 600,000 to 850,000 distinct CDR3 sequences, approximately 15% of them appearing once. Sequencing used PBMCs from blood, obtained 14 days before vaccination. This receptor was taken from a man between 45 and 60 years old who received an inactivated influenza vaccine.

The CDR3 loop reads CASTQGSGDEQYF. The CDR3 bases are TGTGCCAGCACCCAGGGTAGCGGGGACGAGCAGTACTTC. The genes are TRBV12-3 or TRBV12-4 and TRBJ2-7; 8 bases line up with TRBD2. The CDR3 extends over 13 amino acids. With 7 bases clipped from V and 5 bases from J, the junction kept 7 bases outside the gene matches.